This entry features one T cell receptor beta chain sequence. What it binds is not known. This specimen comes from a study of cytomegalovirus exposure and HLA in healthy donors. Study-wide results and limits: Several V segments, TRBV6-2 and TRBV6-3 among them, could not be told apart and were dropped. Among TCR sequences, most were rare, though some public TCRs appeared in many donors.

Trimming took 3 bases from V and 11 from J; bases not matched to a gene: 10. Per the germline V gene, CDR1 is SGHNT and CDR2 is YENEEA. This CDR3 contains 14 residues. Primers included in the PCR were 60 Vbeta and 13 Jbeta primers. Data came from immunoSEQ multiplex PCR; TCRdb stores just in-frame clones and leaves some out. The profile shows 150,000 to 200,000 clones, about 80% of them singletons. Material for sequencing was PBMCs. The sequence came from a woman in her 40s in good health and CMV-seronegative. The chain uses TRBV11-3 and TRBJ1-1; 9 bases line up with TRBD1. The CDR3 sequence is CASSLRTGVYGAFF. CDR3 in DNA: TGTGCCAGCAGCTTGAGGACAGGGGTGTATGGTGCTTTCTTT.